This T cell receptor (beta chain) was found in a study of metastatic and nonmetastatic thyroid tumors (TCRdb year 2020). Describing the broader study: Repertoires were compared across peripheral blood and tumor or nodule tissue samples from malignant and benign thyroid patients.

No patient had received any treatment before thyroid surgery. Patient clinical samples collected from about 2012 to 2018 were retrospectively analysed using T-cell receptor beta sequencing. The receptor library was made with PCR. Sequenced on an Illumina HiSeq 4000. High-throughput sequencing was used to profile the TCR beta-chain CDR3 region of every patient. From the authors' description of their analysis: Drawing on CDR3 differences between clinicopathological groups, the researchers built a classifier meant to tell apart patients with distant-metastatic papillary thyroid cancer. The Shannon index was used to assess repertoire diversity, and the Morisita-Horn index was used to assess tumor-blood repertoire similarity. TCRdb trimmed the raw reads at Q25, called clones with MiXCR and kept productive beta chains. TCRdb, not the authors, supplied the V and J calls. This sample comprises approximately 13,000 clones, about 33% of them detected only once. In total, the top ten clones hold over 9.5% of the sample.

The sample holds a few counts of this clone. Its antigen remains undetermined. Per-base quality was not reported, and no clone a single base away is much larger than it. The investigation overall reported the following: In both blood and tumor samples, TCR beta diversity was reported to be significantly higher in malignant tumors than in benign nodules.

Per the germline V gene (reference sequence), DFQATT is the CDR1 and SNEGSKA is the CDR2. The CDR3 numbers 14 residues from cysteine through phenylalanine. Only the CDR3 DNA is retained, 42 bases long and in frame from the first base. V is cut back by 3 bases and J by 9 bases, with 10 bases in the junction unmatched. Input material: tumor tissue. The TCR was taken from a male donor with papillary thyroid cancer or a benign thyroid nodule (not recorded which). Some clones in this sample may be carry-over from other donors' samples. The sequence links TRBV20-1 to TRBJ2-1; the central 8 bases match TRBD1. The CDR3 sequence is CSARIPQGAGEQFF. The nucleotide sequence reads as follows: TGCAGTGCTAGGATTCCCCAGGGGGCGGGTGAGCAGTTCTTC.